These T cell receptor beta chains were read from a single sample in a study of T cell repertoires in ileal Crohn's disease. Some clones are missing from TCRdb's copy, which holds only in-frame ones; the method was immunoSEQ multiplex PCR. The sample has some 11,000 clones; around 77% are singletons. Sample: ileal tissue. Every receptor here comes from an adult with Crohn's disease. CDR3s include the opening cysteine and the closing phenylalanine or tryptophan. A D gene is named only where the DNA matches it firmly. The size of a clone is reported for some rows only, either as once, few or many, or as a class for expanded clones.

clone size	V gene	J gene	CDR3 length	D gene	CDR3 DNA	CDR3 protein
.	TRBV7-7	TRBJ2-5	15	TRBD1	TGTGCTAGCAGCCCCAGACAGGGAGCGGCAGAGACCCAGTACTTC	CASSPRQGAAETQYF
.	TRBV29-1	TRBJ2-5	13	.	TGCAGCGTTGGGGGACATGATCGGGAGACCCAGTACTTC	CSVGGHDRETQYF
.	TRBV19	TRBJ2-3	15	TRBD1	TGTGCCAGTAGACTAAGACAGGGGGCGCGAGATACGCAGTATTTT	CASRLRQGARDTQYF
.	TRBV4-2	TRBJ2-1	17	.	TGTGCCAGCAGCCAAAGTCCCGGCGGCAGCTCCTACAATGAGCAGTTCTTC	CASSQSPGGSSYNEQFF
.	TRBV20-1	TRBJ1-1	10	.	TGCAGTGCTAAGGGGACTGAAGCTTTCTTT	CSAKGTEAFF
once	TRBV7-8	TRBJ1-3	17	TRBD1	TGTGCCAGCAGCCCAGGACAGGGGGCGATAGGTGGAAACACCATATATTTT	CASSPGQGAIGGNTIYF
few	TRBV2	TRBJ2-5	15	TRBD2	TGTGCCAGCAGTGATGGTAGCGGGAACCAAGAGACCCAGTACTTC	CASSDGSGNQETQYF
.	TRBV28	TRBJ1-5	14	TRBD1	TGTGCCAGCAGTTCGACAGGGGGGCATCAGCCCCAGCATTTT	CASSSTGGHQPQHF
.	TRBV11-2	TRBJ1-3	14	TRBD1	TGTGCCAGCAGCCGGACAGGCTCTGGAAACACCATATATTTT	CASSRTGSGNTIYF
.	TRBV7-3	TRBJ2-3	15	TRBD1	TGTGCCAGCAGCGCGACAGGGACCGGCACAGATACGCAGTATTTT	CASSATGTGTDTQYF
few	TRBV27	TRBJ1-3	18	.	TGTGCCAGCAGTCCCGTAACCGGGACTCGTAGCTCTGGAAACACCATATATTTT	CASSPVTGTRSSGNTIYF
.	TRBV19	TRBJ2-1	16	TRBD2	TGTGCCAGTAGTCTGGGACTAGCGGGAGGTACTAATGAGCAGTTCTTC	CASSLGLAGGTNEQFF
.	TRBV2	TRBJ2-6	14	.	TGTGCCAGCAGTGGGCAGTCTGGGGCCAACGTCCTGACTTTC	CASSGQSGANVLTF
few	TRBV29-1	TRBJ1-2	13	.	TGCAGCGTTGAACAACGAGGATTCTATGGCTACACCTTC	CSVEQRGFYGYTF
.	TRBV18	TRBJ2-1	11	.	TGTGCCAGCTCACAGGGGACAGAGCAGTTCTTC	CASSQGTEQFF
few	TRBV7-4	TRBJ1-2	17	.	TGTGCCAGCAGCCCCAGGCTCCAGGGGAAAGCTAACTATGGCTACACCTTC	CASSPRLQGKANYGYTF